These T cell receptor beta chains were read from a single sample in a study of blood T cells in healthy people across ages. TCRdb re-called the 5' RACE reads through MiXCR, storing one row per CDR3 protein. The repertoire holds roughly 860,000 distinct CDR3 sequences, with approximately 59% as singletons. Sequenced material: blood. These receptors were taken from a man between 25 and 39 years old in good health. The CDR3 runs from the conserved cysteine through the conserved F or W. Fields, in order: J gene, V gene, clone size, CDR3 length, D gene, CDR3 protein, CDR3 DNA. The D gene is left open where the match is weak. The size entry is marked missing in some rows and otherwise reads once, few, many or a size class.

>TRBJ2-7|TRBV7-6|few|14|.
CASSPTTGFYEQYF
TGTGCCAGCAGCCCGACCACAGGGTTTTACGAGCAGTACTTC
>TRBJ1-2|TRBV12-3/TRBV12-4|few|14|.
CASSPAGGVYGYTF
TGTGCCAGCAGCCCCGCGGGGGGCGTCTATGGCTACACCTTC
>TRBJ1-2|TRBV4-2|few|13|TRBD1
CASSRMDRQDYTF
TGTGCCAGCAGCCGCATGGACAGGCAGGACTACACCTTC
>TRBJ2-5|TRBV12-3/TRBV12-4|.|14|.
CASSPTVAETTQYF
TGTGCCAGCAGCCCAACCGTGGCGGAGACGACCCAGTACTTC
>TRBJ2-7|TRBV10-3|.|14|.
CAIQGGSSSYEQYF
TGTGCCATACAGGGAGGTTCGAGCTCCTACGAGCAGTACTTC
>TRBJ2-2|TRBV7-6|.|20|TRBD2
CASSLLAGGHKTLNTGELFF
TGTGCCAGCAGCTTATTAGCGGGGGGTCACAAAACGTTGAACACCGGGGAGCTGTTTTTT
>TRBJ1-2|TRBV6-6|.|15|.
CASSFSLGSNYGYTF
TGTGCCAGCAGTTTCTCCTTAGGATCAAACTATGGCTACACCTTC
>TRBJ1-6|TRBV28|.|14|.
CASTPRAGNSPLHF
TGTGCCAGCACTCCCAGGGCGGGGAATTCACCCCTCCACTTT
>TRBJ2-3|TRBV4-3|.|13|.
CASSQDRVGPQYF
TGCGCCAGCAGCCAAGATCGAGTCGGTCCGCAGTATTTT
>TRBJ2-1|TRBV20-1|few|14|TRBD1
CSALRDRVNNEQFF
TGCAGTGCCTTGAGAGACAGGGTAAACAATGAGCAGTTCTTC
>TRBJ2-1|TRBV20-1|.|13|.
CSVVVRLDNEQFF
TGCAGTGTTGTAGTCCGGCTGGACAATGAGCAGTTCTTC
>TRBJ1-1|TRBV18|few|13|.
CASSLSARDHAFF
TGTGCCAGCTCACTATCCGCTAGGGATCACGCTTTCTTT
>TRBJ1-2|TRBV20-1|few|11|.
CSVESNYGYTF
TGCAGTGTGGAGAGTAACTATGGCTACACCTTC
>TRBJ2-4|TRBV20-1|few|14|.
CSARNWRDLNIQYF
TGCAGTGCTAGAAATTGGAGGGACCTAAACATTCAGTACTTC
>TRBJ2-7|TRBV18|many|14|.
CASSPRPGIYEQYF
TGTGCCAGCTCACCACGGCCGGGAATCTACGAGCAGTACTTC
>TRBJ2-7|TRBV5-1|.|16|.
CASSLELGGSPYEQYF
TGCGCCAGCAGCTTGGAACTCGGGGGCTCCCCCTACGAGCAGTACTTC
>TRBJ1-5|TRBV13|few|18|.
CASSLGPPRETGNQLQHF
TGTGCCAGCAGCTTAGGACCCCCCCGGGAGACAGGAAATCAGCTCCAGCATTTT
>TRBJ1-4|TRBV15|.|14|.
CATSRKGPNEKLFF
TGTGCCACCAGCAGAAAGGGCCCTAATGAAAAACTGTTTTTT
>TRBJ2-3|TRBV5-5|few|15|.
CASSPGGILTDTQYF
TGTGCCAGCAGCCCGGGCGGGATCCTCACAGATACGCAGTATTTT
>TRBJ1-2|TRBV7-2|.|13|.
CASSPRGPYGYTF
TGTGCCAGCAGCCCTCGTGGGCCCTATGGCTACACCTTC
>TRBJ2-7|TRBV12-3/TRBV12-4|.|14|.
CASSPRLISYEQYF
TGTGCCAGCAGTCCCCGACTCATCTCCTACGAGCAGTACTTC
>TRBJ2-7|TRBV11-1|.|16|TRBD2
CASRTSSGGPSYEQYF
TGTGCCAGCAGGACCTCCAGCGGGGGGCCCTCCTACGAGCAGTACTTC
>TRBJ2-7|TRBV28|.|14|.
CASSLIGGQYRTYF
TGTGCCAGCAGTTTAATCGGGGGCCAATATCGGACGTACTTC
>TRBJ1-1|TRBV6-5|few|13|.
CASSYQGSTEAFF
TGTGCCAGCAGTTACCAGGGAAGCACTGAAGCTTTCTTT
>TRBJ2-7|TRBV4-3|.|18|TRBD1
CASSQDLPTGTGEHEQYF
TGCGCCAGCAGCCAAGATCTCCCCACCGGGACAGGGGAGCACGAGCAGTACTTC
>TRBJ2-3|TRBV12-3/TRBV12-4|.|15|TRBD1
CASTRGTASTDTQYF
TGTGCCAGCACCCGAGGGACAGCTAGCACAGATACGCAGTATTTT
>TRBJ1-1|TRBV5-1|.|16|.
CASSPPGRGGNTEAFF
TGCGCCAGCAGCCCGCCCGGCAGGGGAGGAAACACTGAAGCTTTCTTT
>TRBJ2-1|TRBV4-2|many|18|.
CASSQRHASGASYNEQFF
TGTGCCAGCAGCCAACGTCATGCCTCGGGGGCCTCCTACAATGAGCAGTTCTTC
>TRBJ2-7|TRBV3-1|.|16|TRBD2
CASSAPGTSGRYEQYF
TGTGCCAGCAGCGCGCCCGGGACTAGCGGGAGATACGAGCAGTACTTC
>TRBJ2-3|TRBV6-5|.|16|TRBD2
CATAASGGGPPDTQYF
TGTGCCACGGCGGCTAGCGGGGGGGGTCCCCCAGATACGCAGTATTTT
>TRBJ2-3|TRBV6-5|.|18|TRBD2
CASSYSRTSGGVTDTQYF
TGTGCCAGCAGTTACTCTAGGACTAGCGGGGGGGTCACAGATACGCAGTATTTT
>TRBJ2-7|TRBV28|.|13|TRBD1
CASGRGQRIEQYF
TGTGCCAGCGGTAGGGGACAGAGGATCGAGCAGTACTTC
>TRBJ1-6|TRBV7-9|.|14|.
CASSFPQNNSPLHF
TGTGCCAGCAGCTTCCCCCAGAATAATTCACCCCTCCACTTT
>TRBJ2-3|TRBV21-1|.|15|.
CASSKAPNWPDTQYF
TGTGCCAGCAGCAAAGCCCCAAATTGGCCAGATACGCAGTATTTT
>TRBJ2-7|TRBV20-1|.|18|.
CSARGSRDSPSSYYEQYF
TGCAGTGCTAGAGGTTCCCGGGATAGTCCCTCTAGTTACTACGAGCAGTACTTC